This T cell receptor (beta chain) emerged from a study of blood T cell repertoires in COVID-19 (dated by TCRdb to about 2020). General notes on the study: Samples from collaborators originated in the United States, Italy and Spain and spanned both the acute and convalescent phases of COVID-19. Where available, HLA class I and class II types were taken from metadata supplied by the sample provider and were not determined by assay-based typing. A freely available public database, intended as a resource for researchers studying the immune response to SARS-CoV-2, is where the repertoires were released. Deeply sampled blood TCRbeta repertoires from subjects exposed to, actively infected with, or recovered from COVID-19 were included in the dataset. The samples were drawn from two sources: the first 160 participants of the ongoing ImmuneRACE study, and some 1,300 subjects contributed by 6 global collaborators. Sample metadata almost always included a de-identified subject ID, COVID-19 status, age in years and sex. The prospective study material was composed of cDNA or gDNA derived from T cells, B-cell-depleted T cells, or PBMCs. The full study reports these points: How much clinical and demographic metadata was included differed by source and by participant, and the metadata was provided uncurated.

The immunoSEQ Assay, a bias-controlled multiplex PCR, was used to amplify TCRbeta CDR3 regions from genomic DNA. On the study's bioinformatics: The number of nucleated cells in each sample was estimated by amplification of reference gene primers within the assay. Sequence reads were collapsed and filtered to measure the absolute abundance of every unique TCRbeta CDR3 rearrangement. For each sample, productive Simpson clonality was calculated by taking the square root of Simpson's diversity index across productive rearrangements. In TCRdb, the immuneACCESS table is reduced to in-frame sequences with V and J assigned. These tables do not hold every clone; where another copy was compared, an unresolved V gene accounts for under half, and the others remain unexplained. The V and J calls and the clone size are those of that table, but D and trimming were determined from the DNA. Present in this sample are roughly 300,000 clones, 65% to 90% of which were seen just once. The ten largest account for 8.5% to 12% of the sample.

In the prospective study, participants were roughly 18 to 100 years old, resided in under 30 geographic areas of the United States, and were enrolled through a virtual design. In the prospective study, cohorts were assigned on the basis of participant-reported clinical history obtained from a screening survey and a study questionnaire. For ImmuneRACE Cohort 3, a participant was defined as recovered based on two consecutive negative NP/OP PCR tests, clearance by a healthcare professional, or resolution of symptoms. In the prospective study, mobile phlebotomists collected whole blood, serum and a nasopharyngeal or oropharyngeal swab from each participant. Participants in the prospective study had the option to provide additional blood draws and questionnaires over a roughly 2-month period. Prospective study blood samples were shipped either frozen or at room temperature before DNA extraction. CDR1 is given as SGHAT and CDR2 as FQNNGV, both from the germline V gene. Spanning cysteine to phenylalanine, the CDR3 consists of 16 amino acids. Of the read, only the CDR3 DNA is kept; its 48 bases are in frame from base 1. Trimming leaves V shorter by 5 bases and J shorter by 4 bases, with the junction holding 3 bases beyond the gene matches.

About this clone: Its antigen remains undetermined. No much larger clone is present one base from it, and per-base qualities are unavailable.

Sequencing was performed on PBMCs or T cells enriched from blood (not recorded which). This receptor was identified in a woman under 30 who had recovered from COVID-19. Recombination joined TRBV11-2 with TRBJ2-2, and 14 bases in between align with TRBD2. The nucleotide sequence is TGTGCCAGCAGCAGACTAGCGGGAGGGCCCACCGGGGAGCTGTTTTTT. It codes for CASSRLAGGPTGELFF.